These 17 T cell receptor beta chains share one sample of origin, sequenced in a study of T cells in Graves' hyperthyroidism and ophthalmopathy. TCR beta CDR3 regions were amplified from RNA. An initial round of RT-PCR targeting the TCR CDR3 relied on the HTBI primer set. TCRdb re-analysed the multiplex PCR reads in MiXCR, keeping a single row per CDR3 protein. This repertoire shows under 750,000 distinct CDR3 sequences, roughly 20% found once; its top ten account for 16%. Sequencing was carried out using blood. These receptors originate from a woman between 45 and 60 years old with Graves' hyperthyroidism that later progressed to Graves' ophthalmopathy.

This clonotype occurred many times. CDR3: CSAGGPRAGDTEAFF. CDR3 nucleotide sequence: TGCAGTGCTGGAGGCCCCAGGGCGGGGGATACTGAAGCTTTCTTT. This chain connects TRBV20-1 to TRBJ1-1, with D tentatively TRBD1 (5 bases). V dropped 5 bases and J dropped 5 bases, with 21 bases sitting between them. This CDR3 has 15 amino acids. The V gene's germline CDR1 is DFQATT and CDR2 SNEGSKA (reference sequence).

This clonotype showed up just a few times. A read error may produce the germline difference seen at one junction end. The rearrangement uses TRBV29-1 and TRBJ2-2, with TRBD2 as a possible D gene (5 bases). This CDR3 has 12 amino acids. Germline CDR1 reads SQVTM; CDR2 reads ANQGSEA. The DNA for the CDR3 is TGCAGCGCGGGCCAAAACACCGGGAAGCTGTTTTTT. Translating gives CSAGQNTGKLFF.

This clonotype was detected ten times or more. The V and J genes are TRBV12-3 or TRBV12-4 and TRBJ2-7; D is possibly TRBD1 (5 bases). The CDR3 runs to 13 residues. The V gene lost 3 bases and the J gene lost 4 bases, with 10 bases spanning the gap. CDR3 region: CASSFRESYEQYF. The CDR3 DNA follows: TGTGCCAGCAGTTTCAGGGAATCATACGAGCAGTACTTC.

This clonotype was seen many times. V usage is TRBV20-1 and J usage is TRBJ1-1; tentatively, D is TRBD1 (6 bases). The V and J ends lost 3 bases and 11 bases respectively, with 22 bases between them. This CDR3 has 14 residues. The germline V gene encodes CDR1 DFQATT and CDR2 SNEGSKA (reference sequence). The CDR3 loop is CSARSVDSRLLAFF. The CDR3 region has the DNA TGCAGTGCTAGGTCTGTGGACAGCCGCCTTCTGGCTTTCTTT.

The J gene is TRBJ1-4, the V gene TRBV29-1, with 7 nucleotides matching TRBD1. Germline V gene lookup returns CDR1 SQVTM and CDR2 ANQGSEA. V shed 6 bases and J 8 bases; nucleotides not matched to a gene: 3. The CDR3 runs 11 residues. In DNA, the CDR3 is TGCAGCGTCGGACAGGCCGAAAAACTGTTTTTT. Encoded protein: CSVGQAEKLFF.

This sequence joins TRBV30 and TRBJ1-2; D gene unclear. V dropped 2 bases and J dropped 3 bases, with 16 bases sitting between them. This CDR3 region has 15 residues. Germline assignment: CDR1 GTSNPN and CDR2 SVGIG (reference sequence). This CDR3 is CAWSLLEDLDYGYTF. The CDR3 region has the DNA TGTGCCTGGAGTCTACTCGAAGATTTGGACTATGGCTACACCTTC.

This chain joins TRBV6-2 or TRBV6-3 and TRBJ2-2; D is unclear. This CDR3 is built from 12 residues. V was pared by 4 bases and J by 10 bases, with 10 bases between. Germline V CDR1 and CDR2: MNHEY, SVGEGT. The CDR3 spells CASSLGSVELFF. The DNA of the CDR3 is TGTGCCAGCAGTTTGGGATCCGTGGAGCTGTTTTTT.

This clonotype came up many times. The V and J genes are TRBV7-2 and TRBJ2-1, with 8 bases identical to TRBD2. Germline loops: CDR1 SGHTA, CDR2 FQGNSA. This CDR3 is 15 amino acids long. V lost 5 bases, J lost 4 bases, and 7 bases stayed unmatched. The CDR3 loop is CASSNVAGRYNEQFF. The CDR3 region has the DNA TGTGCCAGCAGCAACGTAGCGGGGCGATACAATGAGCAGTTCTTC.

This clonotype was observed a few times. This sequence joins TRBV6-2 or TRBV6-3 and TRBJ1-6; no firm D call. The V end was cut by 2 bases, the J end by 9 bases, with 11 bases between. The length of the CDR3 is 14 residues. Germline V gene sequence: CDR1 MNHEY, CDR2 SVGEGT. CDR3 nucleotides: TGTGCCAGCAGTTACGGAGGGCCGGGTTCACCCCTCCACTTT. Its translation is CASSYGGPGSPLHF.

There are many counts of this clonotype. The chain uses TRBV3-1 and TRBJ2-5; 14 bases are shared with TRBD2. The CDR3 extends over 19 amino acids. J was trimmed by 1 base and V by 1 base; bases with no gene match: 8. The germline CDR1 and CDR2 sequences are LGHDT and YNNKEL (reference sequence). As DNA, the CDR3 is TGTGCCAGCAGCCAAGCTCCGGGACTAGCGGGGGCCAGCCAAGAGACCCAGTACTTC. Amino acids: CASSQAPGLAGASQETQYF.

With respect to this clonotype: A much larger clonotype is one base distant, so this may be a read error. The chain employs TRBV20-1 and TRBJ2-1, with 8 bases that match TRBD2. CDR1 is DFQATT and CDR2 is SNEGSKA in the germline V gene (reference sequence). The CDR3 loop spans 14 amino acids. CDR3 amino acids: CSARASGSYNGQFF. For the CDR3, the DNA is TGCAGTGCTAGGGCTAGCGGGTCCTACAATGGGCAGTTCTTC.

This clonotype was observed a handful of times. The CDR3 DNA follows: TGCAGTGCTAGAGAGGGGACAGTGAACACTGAAGCTTTCTTT. Protein sequence: CSAREGTVNTEAFF. This chain links TRBV20-1 with TRBJ1-1; TRBD1 matches 7 bases. The CDR3 covers 14 residues. Germline CDR1 reads DFQATT; CDR2 reads SNEGSKA (reference sequence). V dropped 0 bases and J dropped 0; count of bases not matched to a gene: 1.

A few counts support this clonotype. The chain couples TRBV6-1 to TRBJ1-5; D ambiguous. There are 14 residues in the CDR3. Germline V gene sequence: CDR1 MNHNS, CDR2 SASEGT. Deletions cut 6 bases from V and 0 bases from J, with 9 bases between. The CDR3 DNA sequence: TGTGCCAGCAGGAATCTTAATAGCAATCAGCCCCAGCATTTT. It is translated as CASRNLNSNQPQHF.

This clonotype was picked up many times. The chain employs TRBV2 and TRBJ1-5; D is unclear. Deletions cut 3 bases from V and 2 bases from J, with 8 bases between. This CDR3 contains 14 residues. Germline loops: CDR1 SNHLY, CDR2 FYNNEI. CDR3 loop: CASSDAGGNQPQHF. The CDR3, as DNA: TGTGCCAGCAGTGACGCTGGGGGCAATCAGCCCCAGCATTTT.

V and J are TRBV10-1 and TRBJ2-3; D is unclear. The CDR3 covers 11 residues. Trimming left V 2 bases short and J 6 bases short, with 3 bases between. CDR1 is WNHNN, CDR2 SYGVQD, per germline (reference sequence). DNA of the CDR3: TGCGCCAGCAGTGAGGTGGATACGCAGTATTTT. It specifies CASSEVDTQYF.

This rearrangement joins TRBV7-8 to TRBJ2-3; 10 nucleotides align to TRBD2. Germline V gives CDR1 SGHVS, CDR2 FQNEAQ. This CDR3 region has 12 residues. The V and J ends lost 8 bases and 6 bases, in that order; junction bases with no gene match: 2. CDR3 nucleotide sequence: TGTGCCAGCGGGACTAGCGCGGATACGCAGTATTTT. The encoded protein is CASGTSADTQYF.

This clonotype was detected only a few times. The chain employs TRBV6-1 and TRBJ1-4; TRBD1 agrees at 7 bases. The CDR3 spans 14 residues. The J segment lost 5 bases and the V segment lost 5 bases, leaving 5 bases of the junction unmatched. The germline gives CDR1 MNHNS, CDR2 SASEGT. The CDR3 here is CASSYGQENEKLFF. The CDR3 nucleotides read TGTGCCAGCAGTTATGGACAGGAGAATGAAAAACTGTTTTTT.